Below are 20 T cell receptor beta chains sequenced from a single sample in a study of T cell responses to AZD1222 COVID-19 vaccine. Data came from immunoSEQ multiplex PCR; TCRdb stores just in-frame clones and leaves some out. Found here are about 76,000 clones, under 95% of them singletons; the top ten hold 4.2%. The sequencing here drew on peripheral blood, taken on day 0 of AZD1222 vaccination. The receptors derive from an adult in good health.

V gene TRBV6-5 combines with J gene TRBJ1-2; D ambiguous. The CDR3 runs to 16 residues. The V and J ends lost 2 bases and 3 bases respectively, with 16 bases between them. Germline values: CDR1 MNHEY, CDR2 SVGAGI. The CDR3 coding sequence is TGTGCCAGCAGTTACGGAGGGCAGCGCGGGGACTATGGCTACACCTTC. Encoded protein: CASSYGGQRGDYGYTF.

The V and J genes are TRBV27 and TRBJ2-7, with 12 bases aligning to TRBD1. The CDR3 covers 16 residues. V shed 5 bases, J shed 6 bases, and the junction held 11 bases outside the gene matches. Germline lookup yields CDR1 MNHEY and CDR2 SMNVEV (reference sequence). In nucleotides, the CDR3 is TGTGCCAGCAGTCCCTCAGGGACAGGGGGCTTGGGCGAGCAGTACTTC. Protein: CASSPSGTGGLGEQYF.

V gene TRBV7-9 combines with J gene TRBJ2-1; D not resolved. The CDR3 covers 8 residues. CDR1 SEHNR and CDR2 FQNEAQ come from the germline V gene (reference sequence). V lost 3 bases, J lost 15 bases, and 3 bases lay in between. The DNA of the CDR3 is TGTGCCAGCAGCTTGGGGTTCTTC. Residues: CASSLGFF. Drawing the rest from reference TRBV7-9 and TRBJ2-1, the complete variable domain is DTGVSQNPRHKITKRGQNVTFRCDPISEHNRLYWYRQTLGQGPEFLTYFQNEAQLEKSRLLSDRFSAERPKGSFSTLEIQRTEQGDSAMYLCASSLGFFGPGTRLTVL.

This clone was recorded only once. The chain links TRBV12-3 or TRBV12-4 to TRBJ1-3, with unresolved D. CDR3 length: 13 amino acids. V lost 5 bases, J lost 2 bases, and 7 bases lay in between. In DNA form, the CDR3 reads TGTGCCAGCAGTGACGGGGCTGGAAACACCATATATTTT. Amino acids: CASSDGAGNTIYF.

This rearrangement joins TRBV11-3 to TRBJ2-7; D tentatively fits TRBD1 or TRBD2 (5 bases each). The CDR3 contains 16 residues. CDR1 and CDR2 from the germline V gene are SGHNT and YENEEA. V was cut by 4 bases and J by 4 bases, with 20 bases left in between. The CDR3 DNA reads TGTGCCAGCAGCTCCCCCGGGACCCTGGGTATATACGAGCAGTACTTC. This gives the protein CASSSPGTLGIYEQYF.

J is TRBJ2-1 and V is TRBV21-1; TRBD2, the D gene given by the table, was not confirmed from the DNA. TRBV21-1 is a recognized pseudogene. CDR3 length equals 20 residues. CDR3 sequence: CASRGDLAGKRSFSYNEQFF. The CDR3 bases are TGTGCCAGCAGAGGGGACCTAGCGGGCAAGAGATCTTTCTCCTACAATGAGCAGTTCTTC.

The chain is built from TRBV2 and TRBJ1-6, with D perhaps TRBD1 (5 bases). The CDR3 has 14 residues. Germline CDR1 is SNHLY and CDR2 is FYNNEI. The CDR3 is CARGSISYNSPLHF. The CDR3 nucleotides read TGTGCTCGGGGCAGTATCTCCTATAATTCACCCCTCCACTTT.

The sample holds a few counts of this clone. The chain links TRBV12-3 or TRBV12-4 to TRBJ1-1, with a possible D match to TRBD1 (5 bases). The CDR3 spans 13 residues. Trimming removed 1 base from V and 7 bases from J, with 10 bases in between. CDR3 protein: CASSLGTTREAFF. In DNA, the CDR3 is TGTGCCAGCAGTTTAGGGACAACCCGTGAAGCTTTCTTT.

J is TRBJ2-1 and V is TRBV9; D remains ambiguous. The V gene's germline CDR1 is SGDLS and CDR2 YYNGEE. CDR3 length: 14 residues. Trimming pared 0 bases from V and 6 bases from J, leaving 10 bases between. CDR3 in DNA: TGTGCCAGCAGCGTAGAGGGTCCTCGCAATGAGCAGTTCTTC. It specifies CASSVEGPRNEQFF.

The V call is TRBV7-8, the J call TRBJ1-1; D ambiguous. CDR1 and CDR2 (germline): SGHVS, FQNEAQ. The CDR3 totals 12 residues. V lost 1 base, J lost 8 bases, and 8 bases lay in between. The CDR3 bases are TGTGCCAGCAGCTTAGGCCGACGGGAAGCTTTCTTT. Its protein is CASSLGRREAFF. Full variable domain (rest looked up from reference TRBV7-8 and TRBJ1-1): GAGVSQSPRYKVAKRGQDVALRCDPISGHVSLFWYQQALGQGPEFLTYFQNEAQLDKSGLPSDRFFAERPEGSVSTLKIQRTQQEDSAVYLCASSLGRREAFFGQGTRLTVV.

This chain joins TRBV12-3 or TRBV12-4 and TRBJ2-7; D unclear. This CDR3 is 13 amino acids long. Trimming pared 4 bases from V and 6 bases from J, leaving 13 bases between. In DNA form, the CDR3 reads TGTGCCAGCAGTTCCCTGGCCCCACTCGAGCAGTACTTC. This codes for CASSSLAPLEQYF.

This sequence joins TRBV5-1 and TRBJ2-1, with 7 bases identical to TRBD2. Trimming removed 4 bases from V and 8 bases from J; junction bases left unmatched: 15. This CDR3 has 16 amino acids. Germline V gene sequence: CDR1 SGHRS, CDR2 YFSETQ. CDR3 amino acids: CASSQIGTTLMDEQFF. The CDR3 bases are TGCGCCAGCAGCCAAATCGGGACTACCCTGATGGATGAGCAGTTCTTC. Full variable domain (rest looked up from reference TRBV5-1 and TRBJ2-1): KAGVTQTPRYLIKTRGQQVTLSCSPISGHRSVSWYQQTPGQGLQFLFEYFSETQRNKGNFPGRFSGRQFSNSRSEMNVSTLELGDSALYLCASSQIGTTLMDEQFFGPGTRLTVL.

The rearrangement joins TRBV6-4 to TRBJ1-4, with 8 bases identical to TRBD1. The germline gives CDR1 MRHNA, CDR2 SNTAGT. The length of the CDR3 is 14 residues. The V segment lost 9 bases and the J segment 5 bases; nucleotides outside the gene matches: 8. The CDR3 sequence is CARVRGPTNEKLFF. The DNA of the CDR3 is TGTGCCAGAGTCAGGGGGCCGACGAATGAAAAACTGTTTTTT.

CDR3 protein: CASSSGQTNSPLHF. The CDR3 nucleotides read TGTGCCAGCAGCTCAGGACAGACAAATTCACCCCTCCACTTT. The chain recombines TRBV11-3 with TRBJ1-6; perhaps TRBD1 as D (6 bases). The length of the CDR3 is 14 residues. Trimming stripped 4 bases from V and 7 bases from J, with 11 bases between. Germline lookup yields CDR1 SGHNT and CDR2 YENEEA.

The chain uses TRBV11-3 and TRBJ1-1; D is undetermined. Germline assignment: CDR1 SGHNT and CDR2 YENEEA. This CDR3 contains 13 residues. Between the trimmed V and J ends, which lost 5 bases and 1 base, there was a span of 8 bases. The CDR3 sequence is CASSLDKNTEAFF. Here the CDR3 DNA reads TGTGCCAGCAGCCTCGACAAGAACACTGAAGCTTTCTTT.

The rearrangement links TRBV20-1 to TRBJ2-2; D is undetermined. Germline CDR1 reads DFQATT; CDR2 reads SNEGSKA (reference sequence). This CDR3 is 11 amino acids long. The V gene lost 6 bases and the J gene lost 4 bases, with 6 bases spanning the gap. CDR3 nucleotides: TGCAGTGCCCGGGTCACCGGGGAGCTGTTTTTT. Translating it yields CSARVTGELFF.

J is TRBJ1-4 and V is TRBV6-5; 12 bases align to TRBD1. Germline assignment: CDR1 MNHEY and CDR2 SVGAGI. The CDR3 is 16 amino acids. The V gene end was trimmed by 3 bases and the J gene end by 8 bases; junction bases not matched to a gene: 7. CDR3 DNA: TGTGCCAGCAGTTATACCACCGGGACAGGGGGCGAAAAACTGTTTTTT. It codes for CASSYTTGTGGEKLFF.

This clone showed up just a few times. J is TRBJ1-3 and V is TRBV7-8; possibly TRBD1 for D (5 bases). Germline CDR1 is SGHVS and CDR2 is FQNEAQ. V was trimmed by 5 bases and J by 7 bases, leaving 12 bases between them. The CDR3 is 13 residues long. The CDR3 bases are TGTGCCAGCAGCCCAGGGTTTGGGAACACCATATATTTT. Amino acid sequence: CASSPGFGNTIYF. Full variable domain (remainder filled in from reference TRBV7-8 and TRBJ1-3): GAGVSQSPRYKVAKRGQDVALRCDPISGHVSLFWYQQALGQGPEFLTYFQNEAQLDKSGLPSDRFFAERPEGSVSTLKIQRTQQEDSAVYLCASSPGFGNTIYFGEGSWLTVV.

This clone was seen only a few times. V usage is TRBV7-2 and J usage is TRBJ2-7, with TRBD1 identical over 7 bases. Germline CDR1 and CDR2: SGHTA and FQGNSA. The CDR3 is 15 residues long. Germline trimming cut 5 bases from V and 5 bases from J; bases unmatched to any gene: 12. In DNA, the CDR3 is TGTGCCAGCAGCACCGACAGGGTAGCCGCCCACGAGCAGTACTTC. This encodes CASSTDRVAAHEQYF.

CDR3 loop: CASSSMGVDTEAFF. The CDR3 DNA sequence: TGTGCCAGTAGTTCCATGGGAGTCGACACTGAAGCTTTCTTT. V gene TRBV19 combines with J gene TRBJ1-1; D call uncertain. Trimming cost V 5 bases and J 3 bases, with 13 bases left between them. This CDR3 has 14 residues. Per the germline V gene, CDR1 is LNHDA and CDR2 is SQIVND (reference sequence).